The source of this TCR beta chain is a study of blood T cell repertoires in COVID-19. The repertoire was sequenced with immunoSEQ multiplex PCR; TCRdb's copy has only in-frame clones and lacks some. The profile shows roughly 230,000 clones, over 75% of them singletons. Germline V CDR1 and CDR2: MNHEY, SVGAGI. The CDR3 is 15 residues long. Trimming took off 0 bases at V and 7 bases at J, with 15 bases between the two ends. The gene calls are TRBV6-5 and TRBJ1-2; D remains unclear. The TCR sequence derives from a woman in her fifties or sixties who had recovered from COVID-19. The material sequenced was PBMCs or T cells enriched from blood (not recorded which). CDR3 sequence reads: CASSYSSIGVRGYTF. Here the CDR3 DNA reads TGTGCCAGCAGTTACTCGAGTATCGGGGTGCGTGGCTACACCTTC.